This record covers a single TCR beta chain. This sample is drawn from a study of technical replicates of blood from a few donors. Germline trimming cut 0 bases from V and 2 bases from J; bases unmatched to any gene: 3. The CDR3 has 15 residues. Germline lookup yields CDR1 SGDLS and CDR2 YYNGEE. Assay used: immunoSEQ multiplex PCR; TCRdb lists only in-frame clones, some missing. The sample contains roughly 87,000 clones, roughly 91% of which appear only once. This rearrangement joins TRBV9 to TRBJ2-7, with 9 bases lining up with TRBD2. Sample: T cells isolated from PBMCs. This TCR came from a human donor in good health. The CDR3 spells CASSVDGGGAYEQYF. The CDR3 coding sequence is TGTGCCAGCAGCGTAGATGGCGGGGGGGCCTACGAGCAGTACTTC.